Presented here are 15 T cell receptor beta chains from one specimen sequenced in a study of blood T cells in healthy people across ages. For the second PCR, which ran for about 6 to 11 cycles, a sample-barcoded 5' primer and a J-beta primer mix were used. TCRdb redid the calling of the 5' RACE reads with MiXCR, one entry per CDR3 protein. Of about 620,000 distinct CDR3 sequences detected, 21% appear once; the ten largest clones hold around 3.4%. The sequencing sample was made of blood. The source is a man in his 70s in good health.

On this clonotype: One end of the junction fails to match germline, which may point to a read error. The gene calls are TRBV10-3 and TRBJ1-1; D may be TRBD1 (5 bases). CDR3 length: 12 residues. CDR1 and CDR2 from the germline V gene are ENHRY and SYGVKD. For the CDR3, the DNA is TGTGCCATCAGTGGGGGGAACAATGAAGCTTTCTTT. Encoded protein: CAISGGNNEAFF.

This chain links TRBV20-1 with TRBJ2-5, with D possibly being TRBD2 (6 bases). The germline CDR1 and CDR2 sequences are DFQATT and SNEGSKA (reference sequence). V was pared by 6 bases and J by 2 bases, with 19 bases between. This CDR3 comprises 15 residues. CDR3 DNA sequence: TGCAGTGCCACCAGTGATAGCGGACAACAAGAGACCCAGTACTTC. Translated: CSATSDSGQQETQYF.

This chain uses TRBV5-1 with TRBJ2-7; 7 nucleotides line up with TRBD2. The CDR3 is 16 residues long. Germline-derived CDR1 and CDR2 are SGHRS and YFSETQ. With V trimmed by 5 bases and J by 7 bases, 18 bases remained unmatched. The CDR3 bases are TGCGCCAGCAGTTCTACCGGGAGCCTAGCGGCAGGAGAGCAGTACTTC. Residues: CASSSTGSLAAGEQYF.

This clonotype was recorded a few times. The chain has TRBV2 and TRBJ2-5, with 14 bases identical to TRBD2. The end of the DNA fits TRBJ2-1 better, so the J call may be wrong. The CDR3 loop spans 16 amino acids. In germline, CDR1 is SNHLY, CDR2 FYNNEI. The CDR3 bases are TGTGCCAGCAGACAACTCGGGACTAGCGGGAGTTATGAGCAGTTCTTC. Its protein product is CASRQLGTSGSYEQFF.

Many counts were recorded for this clonotype. The chain has TRBV7-6 and TRBJ2-2; the D gene is possibly TRBD2 (6 bases). Looked up from germline, CDR1 is SGHVS and CDR2 is FNYEAQ. With 8 bases removed from V and 7 bases from J, the gap between germline ends came to 11 bases. The length of the CDR3 is 12 residues. CDR3 sequence: CASALEGGELFF. CDR3 nucleotides: TGTGCCAGCGCGTTGGAGGGCGGGGAGCTGTTTTTT.

The chain has TRBV12-3 or TRBV12-4 and TRBJ2-1; either TRBD1 or TRBD2 may fit D (5 bases each). This CDR3 is built from 15 residues. V lost 5 bases and J lost 5, with 16 bases in between. In nucleotides, the CDR3 is TGTGCCAGCAGTCCATCCGGGACGGAGAACAATGAGCAGTTCTTC. Its translation: CASSPSGTENNEQFF.

This clonotype was picked up a small number of times. The chain combines TRBV20-1 with TRBJ2-5, with 7 bases identical to TRBD2. The last part of the DNA fits TRBJ2-1 better; the J call may be wrong. The V gene's germline CDR1 is DFQATT and CDR2 SNEGSKA (reference sequence). This CDR3 is 15 amino acids long. CDR3: CSAKPGGRKVNEQFF. The CDR3 bases are TGCAGTGCTAAACCCGGCGGGAGAAAGGTCAATGAGCAGTTCTTC.

The chain couples TRBV4-3 to TRBJ1-1, with no clear D. Per germline, CDR1 LGHNA and CDR2 YSLEER. V gave up 1 base and J gave up 4 bases, with 10 bases separating them. There are 14 residues in the CDR3. The DNA for the CDR3 is TGCGCCAGCAGCCAAGTAAGATGGTCCACTGAAGCTTTCTTT. Protein sequence: CASSQVRWSTEAFF.

This clonotype was seen a handful of times. The chain carries TRBV10-3 and TRBJ2-5; TRBD2 aligns across 14 bases. The trim removed 9 bases at V and 5 bases at J, leaving 14 bases unmatched. Germline V gene data show CDR1 as ENHRY and CDR2 as SYGVKD. This CDR3 spans 17 amino acids. CDR3 sequence (DNA): TGTGCCATACAAAATCCAGGACTAGCGGGAGGACGTGAGACCCAGTACTTC. Translating gives CAIQNPGLAGGRETQYF.

This clonotype showed up just a few times. This chain connects TRBV15 to TRBJ2-5; D remains ambiguous. Germline CDR1 LNHNV, CDR2 YYDKDF (reference sequence). Trimming removed 6 bases from V and 1 base from J, with 12 bases in between. The CDR3 is 14 amino acids. CDR3 sequence reads: CATSQRSSQETQYF. The CDR3, as DNA: TGTGCCACCAGTCAGAGATCCAGCCAAGAGACCCAGTACTTC.

The rearrangement uses TRBV7-6 and TRBJ2-5; 10 positions agree with TRBD2. Matching the DNA end better, TRBJ2-1 makes the J call doubtful. Germline V gene sequence: CDR1 SGHVS, CDR2 FNYEAQ. The CDR3 length is 17 residues. The CDR3 DNA follows: TGTGCCAGCAGCTTAATGTCGGCTAGCGGGAGTTGGGGTGAGCAGTTCTTC. Amino acid sequence: CASSLMSASGSWGEQFF.

The chain carries TRBV29-1 and TRBJ2-1; D is uncertain. V shed 1 base and J shed 7 bases, with 5 bases lying between them. The germline V gene has CDR1 SQVTM and CDR2 ANQGSEA. CDR3 size: 11 residues. CDR3 loop: CSVEVGNEQFF. The DNA of the CDR3 is TGCAGCGTTGAAGTAGGGAATGAGCAGTTCTTC.

This clonotype was observed at least ten times. The chain has TRBV6-5 and TRBJ2-5; weak D call: TRBD2 (6 bases). Germline CDR1 and CDR2: MNHEY and SVGAGI. This CDR3 is built from 16 residues. With 0 bases removed from V and 1 base from J, the gap between germline ends came to 12 bases. CDR3 region: CASSYSWGDAQETQYF. The CDR3 DNA reads TGTGCCAGCAGTTACTCGTGGGGGGACGCCCAAGAGACCCAGTACTTC.

The genes are TRBV20-1 and TRBJ2-1, with D tentatively TRBD1 (7 bases). V lost 5 bases to trimming and J lost 7 bases, with 18 bases between them. The CDR3 runs 14 residues. Germline CDR1 and CDR2: DFQATT and SNEGSKA (reference sequence). The CDR3 bases are TGCAGTGCTCTAGGCCATCAGGGGGGAAATGAGCAGTTCTTC. It is translated as CSALGHQGGNEQFF.

V usage is TRBV15 and J usage is TRBJ2-5; no reliable D call. V was trimmed by 1 base and J by 5 bases, leaving 11 bases between them. The CDR3 has 14 residues. The germline V gene has CDR1 LNHNV and CDR2 YYDKDF (reference sequence). This chain's CDR3 is CATSRGGSKETQYF. CDR3 nucleotides: TGTGCCACCAGCAGAGGCGGAAGTAAGGAGACCCAGTACTTC. The complete variable domain, with remaining parts taken from reference TRBV15 and TRBJ2-5, reads DAMVIQNPRYQVTQFGKPVTLSCSQTLNHNVMYWYQQKSSQAPKLLFHYYDKDFNNEADTPDNFQSRRPNTSFCFLDIRSPGLGDTAMYLCATSRGGSKETQYFGPGTRLLVL.